Listed here are 5 T cell receptor beta chains from one sample, sequenced in a study of CD8 T cells in ankylosing spondylitis. Using its own MiXCR run on the 5' RACE reads, TCRdb lists one record per CDR3 protein. The data show approximately 180,000 distinct CDR3 sequences, roughly 18% seen once. Sequenced: blood, either unsorted or a sorted T cell fraction (not recorded which). The receptors were gathered from a male donor under 35 with ankylosing spondylitis or in good health (not recorded which).

This clonotype was seen more than once but under ten times. The chain uses TRBV28 and TRBJ2-7, with 11 nucleotides matching TRBD2. The CDR3 consists of 15 residues. Looked up from germline, CDR1 is MDHEN and CDR2 is SYDVKM. With 6 bases clipped from V and 6 bases from J, the junction kept 10 bases outside the gene matches. Here the CDR3 reads CASSFIAGGLGEQYF. CDR3 nucleotides: TGTGCCAGCAGCTTCATAGCGGGAGGGCTCGGCGAGCAGTACTTC.

In its sample, this clonotype was seen a few times. This chain uses TRBV6-6 with TRBJ2-2, with TRBD2 matching over 10 bases. Germline V gives CDR1 MNHNY, CDR2 SVGAGI (reference sequence). V lost 5 bases, J lost 4 bases, and 13 bases stayed unmatched. CDR3 length: 18 amino acids. Here the CDR3 DNA reads TGTGCCAGCAGTCCACGAGCGGGAGGGCCTGTGAGCACCGGGGAGCTGTTTTTT. Residues: CASSPRAGGPVSTGELFF.

Written as DNA, the CDR3 is TGCGCCAGCAGCTCTGGACTAGCGGGAGATGAGCAGTTCTTC. Translation gives CASSSGLAGDEQFF. V usage is TRBV5-1 and J usage is TRBJ2-1, with 13 bases fitting TRBD2. The CDR3 consists of 14 residues. Germline-derived CDR1 and CDR2 are SGHRS and YFSETQ. Trimming cost V 3 bases and J 8 bases; bases outside gene matches: 2.

The genes are TRBV27 and TRBJ2-5; 11 bases align to TRBD2. This CDR3 region has 16 residues. J lost 7 bases, V lost 4 bases, and 11 bases had no gene match. The germline CDR1 and CDR2 sequences are MNHEY and SMNVEV (reference sequence). The CDR3 DNA follows: TGTGCCAGCAGTTCAGGGACTAGCGGACTTACCGGGACCCAGTACTTC. It yields the protein CASSSGTSGLTGTQYF.

This clonotype was detected many times. This sequence joins TRBV10-3 and TRBJ2-7; tentatively, D is TRBD2 (6 bases). The CDR3 covers 16 residues. Per germline, CDR1 ENHRY and CDR2 SYGVKD. Deletions cut 2 bases from V and 6 bases from J, with 20 bases between. The CDR3 region has the DNA TGTGCCATCAGTGAGCCTACCGACGGGAGCCGCCGCGAGCAGTACGTC. It encodes CAISEPTDGSRREQYV.